Below are 21 T cell receptor beta chains sequenced from a single sample in a study of blood T cells in healthy people across ages. For the second PCR, which ran for roughly 6 to 12 cycles, a sample-barcoded 5' primer and a J-beta primer mix were used. TCRdb independently ran MiXCR on the 5' RACE reads; one entry per CDR3 protein. In the table there are about 500,000 distinct CDR3 sequences, 24% of which are singletons. The same sample was also studied in work on T cells of mothers and their children.

What was sequenced was blood. The receptors stem from a boy younger than 18 in good health.

This clonotype turned up a few times. J is TRBJ2-7 and V is TRBV20-1; D is uncertain. Trimming took off 0 bases at V and 8 bases at J, with 8 bases between the two ends. Germline CDR1 reads DFQATT; CDR2 reads SNEGSKA (reference sequence). The CDR3 contains 11 residues. The CDR3 DNA is TGCAGTGCTAGAGATCGGAGACAGCAGTACTTC. Translated, it gives CSARDRRQQYF.

This clonotype was seen many times. V and J are TRBV20-1 and TRBJ2-5; maybe TRBD1 (6 bases). Deletions cut 3 bases from V and 2 bases from J, with 19 bases between. This CDR3 has 16 residues. Germline V lookup: CDR1 DFQATT, CDR2 SNEGSKA (reference sequence). The CDR3: CSARGTRQATQETQYF. The CDR3 DNA reads TGCAGTGCTAGGGGAACCCGACAGGCCACGCAAGAGACCCAGTACTTC.

This clonotype has at least ten counts. The chain recombines TRBV2 with TRBJ2-7; D remains ambiguous. This CDR3 has 13 amino acids. Per germline, CDR1 SNHLY and CDR2 FYNNEI. V was trimmed by 4 bases and J by 0 bases, leaving 7 bases between them. The CDR3 loop is CASSGLVSYEQYF. The CDR3 region has the DNA TGTGCCAGCAGTGGTCTAGTCTCCTACGAGCAGTACTTC.

This clonotype was seen a handful of times. This chain links TRBV4-2 with TRBJ2-5; D is possibly TRBD2 (6 bases). The ends were cut back, 0 bases at V and 2 bases at J, with 16 bases in the middle. Germline CDR1 and CDR2: LGHNA and YNFKEQ. The CDR3 consists of 17 residues. CDR3 DNA: TGTGCCAGCAGCCAAGATCCTCCCGGGGGTACACAAGAGACCCAGTACTTC. It translates to CASSQDPPGGTQETQYF.

This clonotype was found a few times. The J gene is TRBJ1-1, the V gene TRBV20-1, with no clear D. Germline CDR1 reads DFQATT; CDR2 reads SNEGSKA (reference sequence). Between the trimmed V and J ends, which lost 1 base and 5 bases, there was a span of 11 bases. The CDR3 totals 13 residues. CDR3 DNA: TGCAGTGCTAGAGGGGTCCGGTGGACTGAAGCTTTCTTT. This translates into CSARGVRWTEAFF.

The J gene is TRBJ1-1, the V gene TRBV7-9; no definite D call. The CDR3 totals 14 residues. V gave up 1 base and J gave up 4 bases, with 10 bases separating them. Germline V gene data show CDR1 as SEHNR and CDR2 as FQNEAQ (reference sequence). This chain's CDR3 is CASSLGREATEAFF. CDR3 sequence (DNA): TGTGCCAGCAGCTTAGGCAGAGAGGCCACTGAAGCTTTCTTT.

Turning to this clonotype: One end of the junction varies from germline; a read error may be responsible. The rearrangement uses TRBV5-1 and TRBJ2-1; 11 nucleotides line up with TRBD2. Germline CDR1 reads SGHRS; CDR2 reads YFSETQ. The CDR3 extends over 14 amino acids. CDR3 in DNA: TGCGCCATCAGCGTAGCGGGAGGGAACAATGAGCAGTTCTTC. Translated: CAISVAGGNNEQFF.

A few counts support this clonotype. V and J are TRBV18 and TRBJ2-7, with D tentatively TRBD1 (6 bases). The V and J ends lost 3 bases and 3 bases respectively, with 15 bases between them. The CDR3 has 15 amino acids. CDR1 and CDR2 (germline): KGHSH, LQKENI. This chain's CDR3 is CASSPFRGILYEQYF. CDR3 nucleotide sequence: TGTGCCAGCTCACCGTTCAGGGGAATCCTCTACGAGCAGTACTTC.

Only a few counts were recorded for this clonotype. The J gene is TRBJ2-7, the V gene TRBV12-2; the table's D call, TRBD1, was not checked against the DNA. TRBV12-2 has pseudogene status. The CDR3 contains 14 residues. The CDR3 reads CASPQWTGVYEQYF. In DNA, the CDR3 is TGTGCAAGTCCCCAGTGGACAGGGGTCTACGAGCAGTACTTC.

The chain couples TRBV7-2 to TRBJ2-4, with D possibly called TRBD1 or TRBD2 (6 bases each). Per germline, CDR1 SGHTA and CDR2 FQGNSA. The CDR3 consists of 18 residues. V lost 4 bases, J lost 3 bases, and 22 bases lay in between. CDR3 amino acids: CASSSSQGGGVDKNIQYF. CDR3 in DNA: TGTGCCAGCAGCTCTTCACAGGGAGGAGGTGTAGACAAAAACATTCAGTACTTC.

In this sample, this clonotype turned up a few times. The chain is built from TRBV29-1 and TRBJ2-5, with TRBD2 identical over 8 bases. The end of the DNA aligns better with TRBJ2-1, so the J call may be wrong. Looked up from germline, CDR1 is SQVTM and CDR2 is ANQGSEA. This CDR3 spans 15 amino acids. The CDR3 nucleotides are TGCAGCGTTGGGGGCGGGAGGTCCCGCTACAATGAGCAGTTCTTC. This sequence encodes CSVGGGRSRYNEQFF.

This clonotype was seen at least ten times. The rearrangement links TRBV9 to TRBJ2-5, with 7 bases lining up with TRBD1. CDR3 size: 17 residues. In germline, CDR1 is SGDLS, CDR2 YYNGEE. Trimming took 3 bases from V and 5 from J; bases not matched to a gene: 16. CDR3 bases: TGTGCCAGCAGCGGCGGAACAGGGGCCTACTTCCCCGAGACCCAGTACTTC. It is translated as CASSGGTGAYFPETQYF.

This clonotype was observed a few times. The J gene is TRBJ2-5, the V gene TRBV29-1; 9 bases match TRBD1. The DNA end lines up better with TRBJ2-7; the J call may be wrong. CDR3 length equals 15 residues. The germline gives CDR1 SQVTM, CDR2 ANQGSEA. As DNA, the CDR3 is TGCAGCGTTGTCCCCGGGACAGGGTTCGCCTACGAGCAGTACTTC. Protein product: CSVVPGTGFAYEQYF.

The chain couples TRBV24-1 to TRBJ2-1; a weak D match, TRBD2 (5 bases). The CDR3 runs 17 residues. V gave up 3 bases and J gave up 4 bases, with 18 bases separating them. The germline V gene has CDR1 KGHDR and CDR2 SFDVKD. The CDR3 sequence is CATSDDGGGPEYNEQFF. In DNA, the CDR3 is TGTGCCACCAGTGATGATGGAGGAGGACCAGAGTACAATGAGCAGTTCTTC.

This chain connects TRBV11-1 to TRBJ2-3; D ambiguous. The CDR3 is 15 residues long. With 3 bases removed from V and 1 base from J, the gap between germline ends came to 11 bases. Germline V gives CDR1 SGHAT, CDR2 FQDESV (reference sequence). For the CDR3, the DNA is TGTGCCAGCAGCTTGGGCTTGACGGGCACAGATACGCAGTATTTT. Its translation: CASSLGLTGTDTQYF.

This clonotype was seen a handful of times. The rearrangement uses TRBV4-3 and TRBJ2-6; no clear D. V was pared by 1 base and J by 0 bases, with 7 bases between. The CDR3 runs 16 residues. CDR1 and CDR2 from the germline V gene are LGHNA and YSLEER. The CDR3 is CASSQVRSSGANVLTF. The CDR3 nucleotides read TGCGCCAGCAGCCAAGTCCGGAGCTCTGGGGCCAACGTCCTGACTTTC.

There are a few counts of this clonotype. The V and J genes are TRBV7-8 and TRBJ1-3, with D hard to call. V gave up 4 bases and J gave up 0 bases, with 7 bases separating them. CDR1 is SGHVS, CDR2 FQNEAQ, per germline. The CDR3 extends over 14 amino acids. The CDR3 nucleotides read TGTGCCAGCAGCTCATATAACTCTGGAAACACCATATATTTT. This encodes CASSSYNSGNTIYF.

This clonotype turned up a few times. The chain links TRBV28 to TRBJ1-4, with TRBD1 as a possible D gene (5 bases). Trimming took 2 bases from V and 5 from J, leaving 18 bases between them. Germline CDR1 reads MDHEN; CDR2 reads SYDVKM. The CDR3 has 17 residues. The CDR3 spells CASSLEFVGGTNEKLFF. The CDR3 coding sequence is TGTGCCAGCAGTTTAGAGTTTGTGGGGGGGACCAATGAAAAACTGTTTTTT.

This clonotype was seen more than once but under ten times. The rearrangement uses TRBV28 and TRBJ1-1; D is unresolved. V was pared by 3 bases and J by 5 bases, with 7 bases between. The CDR3 runs 12 residues. In germline, CDR1 is MDHEN, CDR2 SYDVKM. The chain's CDR3 is CASSLLETEAFF. The CDR3 nucleotides are TGTGCCAGCAGTTTGCTGGAAACTGAAGCTTTCTTT.

V is TRBV27 and J is TRBJ2-3, with 12 bases identical to TRBD2. The CDR3 extends over 18 amino acids. Germline values: CDR1 MNHEY, CDR2 SMNVEV (reference sequence). The junction had 10 bases not matched to a gene; V was cut back by 2 bases and J by 4 bases. The CDR3 sequence: CASSLDGTGLAGPDTQYF. As DNA, the CDR3 is TGTGCCAGCAGTTTAGACGGTACGGGACTAGCGGGTCCAGATACGCAGTATTTT.

This clonotype was detected only once. This chain uses TRBV20-1 with TRBJ2-1, with a weak D call TRBD1 (5 bases). The germline CDR1 and CDR2 sequences are DFQATT and SNEGSKA (reference sequence). The CDR3 is made up of 12 amino acids. V was clipped by 6 bases and J by 6 bases, with 12 bases between them. CDR3 residues: CSAPRVANEQFF. DNA of the CDR3: TGCAGTGCCCCCAGGGTCGCCAATGAGCAGTTCTTC.